The 32 T cell receptor beta chains presented below share a single source sample, sequenced in a study of shared clonotypes between healthy human individuals. This table comes from immunoSEQ multiplex PCR, and its TCRdb copy is limited to in-frame clones, with some not included. The table has some 2,500,000 clones, roughly 93% seen once; the top ten hold roughly 0.36%. Input material: naive CD4+ T cells from PBMCs. Subset here: CD45RA+ positively selected. All receptors come from a man aged 18 to 35 in good health. Some clones in this sample may be carry-over from other donors' samples.

This clone appeared a few times. The chain's CDR3 is CATSLRTGNTEAFF. In DNA form, the CDR3 reads TGTGCCACCAGCCTACGGACAGGGAACACTGAAGCTTTCTTT. The chain employs TRBV15 and TRBJ1-1; 7 positions agree with TRBD1. V dropped 5 bases and J dropped 1; count of bases not matched to a gene: 4. CDR3 length: 14 residues. Germline-derived CDR1 and CDR2 are LNHNV and YYDKDF (reference sequence). Full variable domain (remainder filled in from reference TRBV15 and TRBJ1-1): DAMVIQNPRYQVTQFGKPVTLSCSQTLNHNVMYWYQQKSSQAPKLLFHYYDKDFNNEADTPDNFQSRRPNTSFCFLDIRSPGLGDTAMYLCATSLRTGNTEAFFGQGTRLTVV.

This chain uses TRBV4-1 with TRBJ2-4, with TRBD2 identical over 8 bases. This CDR3 is 17 amino acids long. J lost 7 bases, V lost 1 base, and 12 bases had no gene match. Germline lookup yields CDR1 MGHRA and CDR2 YSYEKL. For the CDR3, the DNA is TGCGCCAGCAGCCAAGGCCCCCGGGGACTAGACATGAACATTCAGTACTTC. This translates into CASSQGPRGLDMNIQYF.

This chain uses TRBV4-2 with TRBJ2-3; 8 positions agree with TRBD2. The CDR3 has 18 residues. The ends lost 0 bases at V and 0 bases at J; junction bases unmatched: 8. Germline assignment: CDR1 LGHNA and CDR2 YNFKEQ. The CDR3, as DNA: TGTGCCAGCAGCCAAGATCGGGCTAGCGGGTCTAGCACAGATACGCAGTATTTT. It is translated as CASSQDRASGSSTDTQYF.

Comments on this clone: The sample holds other DNA sequences that translate to the same CDR3. The chain has TRBV6-1 and TRBJ2-7; the D gene is possibly TRBD1 (5 bases). This CDR3 has 14 residues. Germline V lookup: CDR1 MNHNS, CDR2 SASEGT. The ends were cut back, 5 bases at V and 0 bases at J, with 11 bases in the middle. The CDR3 is CASSLLTASYEQYF. DNA for the CDR3: TGTGCCAGCAGTCTACTGACAGCCTCCTACGAGCAGTACTTC.

The gene calls are TRBV27 and TRBJ2-2; the match to TRBD2 covers 9 bases. J lost 4 bases, V lost 6 bases, and 9 bases had no gene match. The CDR3 runs 16 residues. CDR1 is MNHEY, CDR2 SMNVEV, per germline (reference sequence). DNA of the CDR3: TGTGCCAGCAGCGCTCGACTAGCGGTTTTCACCGGGGAGCTGTTTTTT. Translating it yields CASSARLAVFTGELFF.

This sequence joins TRBV4-1 and TRBJ1-1; 8 bases are shared with TRBD1. This CDR3 comprises 14 residues. Unmatched junction bases numbered 6, after V lost 1 base and J lost 8 bases. CDR1 MGHRA and CDR2 YSYEKL come from the germline V gene. CDR3 bases: TGCGCCAGCAGCCAAGGAATCAGGGGGCGGGAAGCTTTCTTT. Translating gives CASSQGIRGREAFF.

Points on this clone: Other nucleotide sequences from this sample produce the same CDR3. The rearrangement links TRBV7-3 to TRBJ2-2; D is perhaps TRBD1 (5 bases). The CDR3 is 15 residues long. V was cut by 5 bases and J by 4 bases, with 14 bases left in between. CDR1 and CDR2 (germline): SGHTA, FQGTGA. CDR3 amino acids: CASSPRQGSTGELFF. In nucleotides, the CDR3 is TGTGCCAGCAGCCCGCGTCAGGGAAGCACCGGGGAGCTGTTTTTT.

This chain connects TRBV9 to TRBJ2-6; D is perhaps TRBD1 or TRBD2 (6 bases each). Germline V gene lookup returns CDR1 SGDLS and CDR2 YYNGEE. The CDR3 runs to 17 residues. Trimming took off 3 bases at V and 0 bases at J, with 13 bases between the two ends. The CDR3 region has the DNA TGTGCCAGCAGCGCCAAACCGGGGGCCTCTGGGGCCAACGTCCTGACTTTC. It yields the protein CASSAKPGASGANVLTF.

The J gene is TRBJ1-5, the V gene TRBV5-1, with D unclear. Germline loops: CDR1 SGHRS, CDR2 YFSETQ. Trimming left V 2 bases short and J 7 bases short, with 13 bases between. The CDR3 covers 14 residues. The CDR3 here is CASSLLLGSQPQHF. The CDR3 region has the DNA TGCGCCAGCAGCTTACTGCTGGGCAGCCAGCCCCAGCATTTT.

Only one count was recorded for this clone. The chain joins TRBV7-9 to TRBJ2-3; D might be TRBD1 (6 bases). The CDR3 totals 13 residues. Trimming shortened V by 5 bases and J by 4 bases, and 10 bases separated the two germline ends. Germline V gene data show CDR1 as SEHNR and CDR2 as FQNEAQ (reference sequence). DNA for the CDR3: TGTGCCAGCAGCCCCACAGGGTCAGATACGCAGTATTTT. Encoded protein: CASSPTGSDTQYF.

The V call is TRBV29-1, the J call TRBJ1-1; weak D call: TRBD1 (5 bases). Between the trimmed V and J ends, which lost 8 bases and 1 base, there was a span of 14 bases. From germline, CDR1 is SQVTM and CDR2 ANQGSEA. This CDR3 spans 13 amino acids. DNA for the CDR3: TGCAGCACCGGACAAATACAGAACACTGAAGCTTTCTTT. This sequence encodes CSTGQIQNTEAFF.

The CDR3 DNA reads as TGTGCCAGCTCACCCGGGGGGACAGACCTTTACGAGCAGTACTTC. It codes for CASSPGGTDLYEQYF. The chain employs TRBV18 and TRBJ2-7; the D call may be TRBD1 or TRBD2 (7 bases each). Germline V gene sequence: CDR1 KGHSH, CDR2 LQKENI. V lost 3 bases and J 4 bases, leaving 16 bases between the germline ends. This CDR3 contains 15 residues. Supplemented by reference TRBV18 and TRBJ2-7, the full variable domain reads NAGVMQNPRHLVRRRGQEARLRCSPMKGHSHVYWYRQLPEEGLKFMVYLQKENIIDESGMPKERFSAEFPKEGPSILRIQQVVRGDSAAYFCASSPGGTDLYEQYFGPGTRLTVT.

The chain joins TRBV13 to TRBJ1-3, with D possibly TRBD1 on 6 matching bases. The CDR3 loop spans 17 amino acids. Per the germline V gene, CDR1 is PRHDT and CDR2 is FYEKMQ (reference sequence). Trimming left V 4 bases short and J 0 bases short, with 16 bases between. The chain's CDR3 is CASSSGAYGRSGNTIYF. The CDR3 nucleotides are TGTGCCAGCAGCTCGGGGGCCTACGGACGCTCTGGAAACACCATATATTTT. The full variable domain, with the rest looked up from reference TRBV13 and TRBJ1-3, is AAGVIQSPRHLIKEKRETATLKCYPIPRHDTVYWYQQGPGQDPQFLISFYEKMQSDKGSIPDRFSAQQFSDYHSELNMSSLELGDSALYFCASSSGAYGRSGNTIYFGEGSWLTVV.

The DNA of the CDR3 is TGTGCCAGTAGTCCCACAGGGATCTCTTACTATGGCTACACCTTC. Its protein is CASSPTGISYYGYTF. V usage is TRBV19 and J usage is TRBJ1-2, with D perhaps matching TRBD1 (6 bases). Trimming shortened V by 5 bases and J by 3 bases, and 16 bases separated the two germline ends. Germline loops: CDR1 LNHDA, CDR2 SQIVND (reference sequence). This CDR3 is 15 amino acids long. Looking up the rest from reference TRBV19 and TRBJ1-2 gives the full variable domain: DGGITQSPKYLFRKEGQNVTLSCEQNLNHDAMYWYRQDPGQGLRLIYYSQIVNDFQKGDIAEGYSVSREKKESFPLTVTSAQKNPTAFYLCASSPTGISYYGYTFGSGTRLTVV.

In DNA, the CDR3 is TGTGCCAGCAGCGGACGGACGGGGAACACTGAAGCTTTCTTT. Translating it yields CASSGRTGNTEAFF. This chain connects TRBV9 to TRBJ1-1, with D uncertain. The CDR3 consists of 14 residues. Trimming cost V 3 bases and J 1 base, with 10 bases left between them. Germline loops: CDR1 SGDLS, CDR2 YYNGEE. Based on the CDR3 plus reference TRBV9 and TRBJ1-1, the full variable domain is DSGVTQTPKHLITATGQRVTLRCSPRSGDLSVYWYQQSLDQGLQFLIQYYNGEERAKGNILERFSAQQFPDLHSELNLSSLELGDSALYFCASSGRTGNTEAFFGQGTRLTVV.

As regards this clone: Other DNA sequences of this sample code for an identical CDR3. The chain has TRBV29-1 and TRBJ1-1, with no clear D. Trimming stripped 6 bases from V and 1 base from J, with 9 bases between. Per germline, CDR1 SQVTM and CDR2 ANQGSEA. This CDR3 has 12 amino acids. CDR3 in DNA: TGCAGCGTCGGACGGCGGAACACTGAAGCTTTCTTT. Translation: CSVGRRNTEAFF.

In DNA, the CDR3 is TGCGCCAGCAGTGAGGTGGGGCTCGACCTCCTCTCCTACGAGCAGTACTTC. This codes for CASSEVGLDLLSYEQYF. The chain carries TRBV10-2 and TRBJ2-7; possible D gene TRBD1, 5 bases. Germline CDR1 WSHSY, CDR2 SAAADI. CDR3 size: 17 residues. V lost 2 bases, J lost 0 bases, and 17 bases lay in between.

The chain is built from TRBV27 and TRBJ2-7; 12 nucleotides line up with TRBD2. The CDR3 consists of 14 residues. The V segment lost 8 bases and the J segment 5 bases; nucleotides outside the gene matches: 7. Looked up from germline, CDR1 is MNHEY and CDR2 is SMNVEV (reference sequence). Here the CDR3 DNA reads TGTGCCAGCGGGAGACTAGCGGGAGTCCACGAGCAGTACTTC. Protein sequence: CASGRLAGVHEQYF.

The chain carries TRBV11-2 and TRBJ2-1; D remains ambiguous. The V and J ends lost 0 bases and 0 bases respectively, with 9 bases between them. The V gene's germline CDR1 is SGHAT and CDR2 FQNNGV. The CDR3 spans 16 residues. The CDR3: CASSLDLDASYNEQFF. As DNA, the CDR3 is TGTGCCAGCAGCTTAGATTTGGATGCCTCCTACAATGAGCAGTTCTTC.

Only one count was recorded for this clone. This chain connects TRBV27 to TRBJ2-5; D is uncertain. Per germline, CDR1 MNHEY and CDR2 SMNVEV (reference sequence). The CDR3 has 15 amino acids. Between the trimmed V and J ends, which lost 0 bases and 1 base, there was a span of 9 bases. The CDR3 is CASSLSGRAQETQYF. CDR3 nucleotide sequence: TGTGCCAGCAGTTTATCGGGTAGGGCCCAAGAGACCCAGTACTTC.

V gene TRBV6-5 combines with J gene TRBJ2-1, with D perhaps matching TRBD1 (6 bases). Trimming took off 6 bases at V and 10 bases at J, with 16 bases between the two ends. The CDR3 sequence is 13 residues long. CDR1 and CDR2 from the germline V gene are MNHEY and SVGAGI. CDR3 loop: CASRGVRGEEQFF. CDR3 sequence (DNA): TGTGCCAGCAGAGGCGTCAGGGGTGAGGAGCAGTTCTTC.

Remarks on this clone: Other DNA sequences in the sample encode the same CDR3. The CDR3 DNA follows: TGCGCCAGCAGCTCTAGCGGGCTGAACACCGGGGAGCTGTTTTTT. As protein: CASSSSGLNTGELFF. The chain employs TRBV5-1 and TRBJ2-2, with TRBD2 matching over 8 bases. CDR3 length: 15 amino acids. The J segment lost 1 base and the V segment lost 3 bases, leaving 2 bases of the junction unmatched. Germline values: CDR1 SGHRS, CDR2 YFSETQ. Based on the CDR3 plus reference TRBV5-1 and TRBJ2-2, the full variable domain is KAGVTQTPRYLIKTRGQQVTLSCSPISGHRSVSWYQQTPGQGLQFLFEYFSETQRNKGNFPGRFSGRQFSNSRSEMNVSTLELGDSALYLCASSSSGLNTGELFFGEGSRLTVL.

This clone was seen a single time. The J gene is TRBJ1-5, the V gene TRBV28, with D perhaps matching TRBD1 (5 bases). Trimming removed 2 bases from V and 7 bases from J, with 9 bases in between. Germline CDR1 reads MDHEN; CDR2 reads SYDVKM. This CDR3 is built from 13 residues. CDR3 sequence: CASSLGWDQPQHF. CDR3 coding DNA: TGTGCCAGCAGTTTAGGTTGGGACCAGCCCCAGCATTTT.

V is TRBV2 and J is TRBJ2-5; no clear D gene. Germline V CDR1 and CDR2: SNHLY, FYNNEI. This CDR3 is 15 amino acids long. V was shortened by 2 bases and J by 1 base, with 11 bases between the two germline ends. The CDR3 is CASSETRPTQETQYF. As DNA, the CDR3 is TGTGCCAGCAGTGAAACTCGTCCCACCCAAGAGACCCAGTACTTC.

The chain has TRBV19 and TRBJ2-7, with 15 bases lining up with TRBD2. The CDR3 has 18 residues. The V and J ends lost 5 bases and 3 bases, in that order; junction bases with no gene match: 11. Germline lookup yields CDR1 LNHDA and CDR2 SQIVND (reference sequence). The CDR3 here is CASSGGLAGGPGSYEQYF. For the CDR3, the DNA is TGTGCCAGTAGTGGTGGACTAGCGGGAGGGCCGGGTAGCTACGAGCAGTACTTC. The variable domain in full, completed from reference TRBV19 and TRBJ2-7, reads DGGITQSPKYLFRKEGQNVTLSCEQNLNHDAMYWYRQDPGQGLRLIYYSQIVNDFQKGDIAEGYSVSREKKESFPLTVTSAQKNPTAFYLCASSGGLAGGPGSYEQYFGPGTRLTVT.

On this clone itself: This sample also contains other DNA sequences that code for the same CDR3. The chain employs TRBV7-3 and TRBJ2-3; 11 nucleotides line up with TRBD2. Germline CDR1 is SGHTA and CDR2 is FQGTGA. With 5 bases clipped from V and 0 bases from J, the junction kept 4 bases outside the gene matches. CDR3 length: 16 amino acids. As DNA, the CDR3 is TGTGCCAGCAGCCCAGGGACTAGCGGAAGCACAGATACGCAGTATTTT. Translating it yields CASSPGTSGSTDTQYF.

The rearrangement uses TRBV6-1 and TRBJ2-3; TRBD2 agrees at 11 bases. This CDR3 has 19 amino acids. Trimming cost V 2 bases and J 0 bases; bases outside gene matches: 10. In germline, CDR1 is MNHNS, CDR2 SASEGT. The CDR3 here is CASSERGFRTSGSTDTQYF. CDR3 DNA: TGTGCCAGCAGTGAAAGGGGTTTTAGGACTAGCGGGAGCACAGATACGCAGTATTTT.

The chain carries TRBV6-5 and TRBJ2-7, with 7 bases aligning to TRBD1. V shed 5 bases, J shed 2 bases, and the junction held 6 bases outside the gene matches. Germline V gene lookup returns CDR1 MNHEY and CDR2 SVGAGI. The CDR3 runs to 14 residues. This CDR3 is CASSAWDSPYEQYF. The CDR3 DNA is TGTGCCAGCAGTGCTTGGGACAGTCCCTACGAGCAGTACTTC.

V usage is TRBV29-1 and J usage is TRBJ2-1; 11 nucleotides line up with TRBD2. The CDR3 has 14 residues. Germline assignment: CDR1 SQVTM and CDR2 ANQGSEA. V was pared by 6 bases and J by 4 bases, with 5 bases of the junction left unmatched. CDR3 in DNA: TGCAGCGTCAGGGGGACTAGCGGATACAATGAGCAGTTCTTC. Its protein is CSVRGTSGYNEQFF.

The genes are TRBV11-3 and TRBJ2-1; D ambiguous. This CDR3 is built from 12 residues. With 6 bases removed from V and 6 bases from J, the gap between germline ends came to 9 bases. Germline loops: CDR1 SGHNT, CDR2 YENEEA. CDR3 in DNA: TGTGCCAGCAGTAGGGAAAGCAATGAGCAGTTCTTC. Protein: CASSRESNEQFF.

The chain couples TRBV15 to TRBJ1-4; no firm D call. The V end was cut by 1 base, the J end by 7 bases, with 10 bases between. The CDR3 covers 14 residues. The germline V gene has CDR1 LNHNV and CDR2 YYDKDF (reference sequence). CDR3 loop: CATSRGGRAEKLFF. The CDR3 DNA reads TGTGCCACCAGCAGAGGAGGTCGGGCTGAAAAACTGTTTTTT.

The V and J genes are TRBV5-1 and TRBJ2-1; TRBD2 matches 9 bases. The germline gives CDR1 SGHRS, CDR2 YFSETQ. The CDR3 is 17 residues long. The ends lost 1 base at V and 0 bases at J; junction bases unmatched: 5. The CDR3 sequence is CASSLSSGTPSYNEQFF. For the CDR3, the DNA is TGCGCCAGCAGCTTGTCTAGCGGGACCCCCTCCTACAATGAGCAGTTCTTC.